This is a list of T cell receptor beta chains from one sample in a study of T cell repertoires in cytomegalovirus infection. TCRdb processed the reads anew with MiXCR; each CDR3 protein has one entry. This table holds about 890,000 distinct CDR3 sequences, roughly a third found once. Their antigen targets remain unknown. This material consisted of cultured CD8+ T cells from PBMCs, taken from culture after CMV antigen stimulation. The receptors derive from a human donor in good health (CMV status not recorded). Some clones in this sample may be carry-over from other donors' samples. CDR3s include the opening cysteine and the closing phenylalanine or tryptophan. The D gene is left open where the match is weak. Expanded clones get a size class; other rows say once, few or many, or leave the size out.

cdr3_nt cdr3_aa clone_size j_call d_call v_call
TGTGCCAGCAGTCCCCGGACAGGGGGCAGGGACATTCAGTACTTC CASSPRTGGRDIQYF . TRBJ2-4 TRBD1 TRBV27
TGTGCCAGCAGCGTTGGGGGGGATTTGTACACCGGGGAGCTGTTTTTT CASSVGGDLYTGELFF . TRBJ2-2 TRBD2 TRBV9
TGTGCCAGCAGTTCCGTCAGCACAGATACGCAGTATTTT CASSSVSTDTQYF many TRBJ2-3 . TRBV27
TGTGCCAGCAGCTTACCCACCGGACTAGCGGGAACAAGGAACACCGGGGAGCTGTTTTTT CASSLPTGLAGTRNTGELFF . TRBJ2-2 TRBD2 TRBV7-9
TGTGCCAGTAGTATCCCCATCCGCTTCGGCCAAGGCGGGGAGCTGTTTTTT CASSIPIRFGQGGELFF . TRBJ2-2 . TRBV19
TGTGCCAGTAGTCCCTACGATAGAGACACCGGGGAGCTGTTTTTT CASSPYDRDTGELFF . TRBJ2-2 . TRBV19
TGTGCCAGCAGAGCAAGGAACCGGGACAGGGGCACAGATACGCAGTATTTT CASRARNRDRGTDTQYF few TRBJ2-3 TRBD1 TRBV7-8
TGCAGCGTTGAAGGAGAGACCGGGACAAGATACGAGCAGTACTTC CSVEGETGTRYEQYF few TRBJ2-7 . TRBV29-1
TGTGCCAGCAGCTCCCCGGGACAGGGGGCGAAGGAGCAGTACTTC CASSSPGQGAKEQYF . TRBJ2-7 TRBD1 TRBV5-6
TGCGCCAGCGGACTCAGTACAGAGAACACTGAAGCTTTCTTT CASGLSTENTEAFF . TRBJ1-1 . TRBV5-1
TGTGCCAGCAGCGCGAATCTTAACTATGAGCAGTTCTTC CASSANLNYEQFF . TRBJ2-1 . TRBV7-2
TGCAGTGCTAGAGAGACCAGGGGCTACACCTTC CSARETRGYTF . TRBJ1-2 . TRBV20-1
TGTGCCAGCAGCCCCGGGGGACAGAGCCACACTGAAGCTTTCTTT CASSPGGQSHTEAFF . TRBJ1-1 TRBD1 TRBV13
TGCAGTGCTAGAGGAAGACAGGGAGGCTGTAGCAATCAGCCCCAGCATTTT CSARGRQGGCSNQPQHF . TRBJ1-5 TRBD1 TRBV20-1
TGTGCCAGCAGTGAAGTTACTGACTACGAGCAGTACTTC CASSEVTDYEQYF few TRBJ2-7 . TRBV6-1